This T cell receptor (beta chain) stems from a study of regulatory T cells in long-lasting Graves disease. Building of the TCR beta libraries involved iRepertoire HTBI primers and Arm-PCR of CDR3 regions. Via MiXCR, TCRdb re-called the multiplex PCR reads, giving one row per CDR3 protein. The sample carries roughly 520,000 distinct CDR3 sequences, about 12% recorded once. J lost 3 bases, V lost 3 bases, and 6 bases had no gene match. CDR1 and CDR2 (germline): ENHRY, SYGVKD. The CDR3 covers 15 residues. Overall study findings and caveats: Thyroid tissue went unexamined; only peripheral blood was analyzed.

Time point denoted: newly diagnosed GD, antithyroid drugs for less than 3 months. PBMC RNA served as the TCR library source. Graves' disease was diagnosed by American Thyroid Association guidelines. A remark on this clonotype: Antigen specificity is unknown.

The sample was also reused in another study, on T cells in Graves' hyperthyroidism and ophthalmopathy. That work states: Expanded thyroid clonotypes (above 0.001) were mostly also found in blood.

Sequences were derived from peripheral blood mononuclear cells (PBMCs), sampled at new diagnosis, from a patient treated with antithyroid drugs. The rearrangement joins TRBV10-3 to TRBJ2-7, with 9 bases matching TRBD1. This clonotype was obtained from a woman aged 25 to 45 with Graves disease. CDR3 sequence reads: CAISDWRQGGYEQYF. CDR3 sequence (DNA): TGTGCCATCAGTGACTGGAGACAGGGGGGCTACGAGCAGTACTTC.